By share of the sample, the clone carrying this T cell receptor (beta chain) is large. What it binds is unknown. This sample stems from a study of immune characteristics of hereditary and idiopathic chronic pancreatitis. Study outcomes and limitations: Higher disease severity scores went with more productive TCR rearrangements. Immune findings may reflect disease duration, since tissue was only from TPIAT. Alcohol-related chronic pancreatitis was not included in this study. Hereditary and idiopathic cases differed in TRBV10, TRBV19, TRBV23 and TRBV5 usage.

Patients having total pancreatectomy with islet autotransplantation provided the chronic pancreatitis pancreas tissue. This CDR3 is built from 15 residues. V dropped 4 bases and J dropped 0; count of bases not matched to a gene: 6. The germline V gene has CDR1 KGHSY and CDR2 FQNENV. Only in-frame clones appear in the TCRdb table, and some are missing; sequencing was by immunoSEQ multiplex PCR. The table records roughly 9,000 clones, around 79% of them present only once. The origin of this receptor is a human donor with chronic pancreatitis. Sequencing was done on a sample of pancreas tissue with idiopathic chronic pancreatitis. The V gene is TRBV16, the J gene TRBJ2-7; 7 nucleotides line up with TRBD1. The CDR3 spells CASSRQQGPSYEQYF. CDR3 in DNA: TGTGCCAGCAGCCGACAACAGGGGCCCTCCTACGAGCAGTACTTC.